These 19 T cell receptor beta chains share one sample of origin, sequenced in a study of blood T cells in healthy people across ages. A J-beta primer mix and a sample-barcoded 5' primer were used in a second PCR of about 7 to 12 cycles. Each CDR3 protein is one row after TCRdb ran MiXCR on the 5' RACE reads. The profile covers some 1.6 million distinct CDR3 sequences, with almost 35% appearing a single time and approximately 10% taken by the ten largest. The sample comprised blood. These receptors all come from a woman aged 25 to 39 in good health.

The chain employs TRBV7-2 and TRBJ2-2, with a tentative D call TRBD2 (6 bases). Germline lookup yields CDR1 SGHTA and CDR2 FQGNSA. Trimming removed 4 bases from V and 5 bases from J, with 17 bases in between. This CDR3 is built from 16 residues. In DNA form, the CDR3 reads TGTGCCAGCAGCTGGAGGGGTCAGCGTCGGACCGGGGAGCTGTTTTTT. Its translation is CASSWRGQRRTGELFF.

The chain links TRBV20-1 to TRBJ2-5; TRBD2 agrees at 10 bases. Germline-derived CDR1 and CDR2 are DFQATT and SNEGSKA (reference sequence). The V and J ends lost 3 bases and 4 bases, in that order; junction bases with no gene match: 11. The CDR3 spans 16 residues. The CDR3 DNA reads as TGCAGTGCTAGTGCCCTAGCGGGGGCAGGGCGAGAGACCCAGTACTTC. This translates into CSASALAGAGRETQYF.

This clonotype has just a few counts. The V and J genes are TRBV7-2 and TRBJ2-1, with D hard to call. Germline loops: CDR1 SGHTA, CDR2 FQGNSA. The CDR3 has 13 residues. Trimming stripped 5 bases from V and 13 bases from J, with 18 bases between. The chain's CDR3 is CASSPMLPETQFF. CDR3 bases: TGTGCCAGCAGCCCCATGCTGCCCGAGACCCAGTTCTTC.

This clonotype was recorded a few times. The V call is TRBV20-1, the J call TRBJ2-5; D is unclear. The germline gives CDR1 DFQATT, CDR2 SNEGSKA (reference sequence). Trimming took off 1 base at V and 0 bases at J, with 6 bases between the two ends. CDR3 size: 13 residues. CDR3 residues: CSARVGYQETQYF. CDR3 coding DNA: TGCAGTGCTAGAGTAGGCTACCAAGAGACCCAGTACTTC.

The chain is built from TRBV7-9 and TRBJ1-2, with 10 bases fitting TRBD1. CDR3 length: 15 residues. J lost 4 bases, V lost 5 bases, and 7 bases had no gene match. Germline-derived CDR1 and CDR2 are SEHNR and FQNEAQ (reference sequence). The CDR3 region is CASSAQTGGGYGYTF. Here the CDR3 DNA reads TGTGCCAGCAGCGCCCAGACAGGGGGCGGCTATGGCTACACCTTC.

The chain employs TRBV12-3 or TRBV12-4 and TRBJ2-3; D is ambiguous. The CDR3 sequence is 11 residues long. Trimming removed 5 bases from V and 12 bases from J, with 12 bases in between. CDR3 in amino acids: CASSPGQKQYF. The CDR3 bases are TGTGCCAGCAGTCCGGGCCAGAAACAGTATTTT.

The chain has TRBV5-1 and TRBJ2-7, with TRBD2 identical over 8 bases. In germline, CDR1 is SGHRS, CDR2 YFSETQ. The CDR3 contains 16 residues. The V and J ends lost 1 base and 5 bases, in that order; junction bases with no gene match: 11. The CDR3 bases are TGCGCCAGCAGCTTGAGGTACGGGACTAGTCACCACGAGCAGTACTTC. It yields the protein CASSLRYGTSHHEQYF.

V and J are TRBV9 and TRBJ2-5, with 9 bases identical to TRBD1. With 0 bases clipped from V and 5 bases from J, the junction kept 8 bases outside the gene matches. CDR3 length equals 16 residues. Germline-derived CDR1 and CDR2 are SGDLS and YYNGEE. The CDR3 loop is CASSVAPTGGSETQYF. DNA of the CDR3: TGTGCCAGCAGCGTAGCTCCGACAGGGGGTTCGGAGACCCAGTACTTC.

Details on this clonotype: A much more abundant neighbour one base away suggests this may be a read error. V usage is TRBV7-9 and J usage is TRBJ2-7, with 11 bases lining up with TRBD2. Germline CDR1 reads SEHNR; CDR2 reads FQNEAQ (reference sequence). V shed 5 bases and J 12 bases; nucleotides not matched to a gene: 15. The CDR3 is made up of 15 amino acids. CDR3 sequence (DNA): TGTGCCAGCAGCCAGACTAGCGGGATTCAAGAGACCCGGTACTTC. It codes for CASSQTSGIQETRYF. Full variable domain (rest looked up from reference TRBV7-9 and TRBJ2-7): DTGVSQNPRHKITKRGQNVTFRCDPISEHNRLYWYRQTLGQGPEFLTYFQNEAQLEKSRLLSDRFSAERPKGSFSTLEIQRTEQGDSAMYLCASSQTSGIQETRYFGPGTRLTVT.

Notes on this clonotype: The junction does not match germline at one end; this may be a read error. This chain connects TRBV20-1 to TRBJ2-3; the D gene could be TRBD1 or TRBD2 (6 bases each). The CDR3 is made up of 14 amino acids. From germline, CDR1 is DFQATT and CDR2 SNEGSKA (reference sequence). CDR3 sequence reads: CSALWGASTDAQYF. CDR3 bases: TGCAGTGCCCTTTGGGGGGCTAGCACAGATGCGCAGTATTTT.

This clonotype came up many times. The chain couples TRBV20-1 to TRBJ2-1; 8 bases align to TRBD2. J was trimmed by 6 bases and V by 5 bases; bases with no gene match: 12. Per the germline V gene, CDR1 is DFQATT and CDR2 is SNEGSKA (reference sequence). The CDR3 loop spans 15 amino acids. This chain's CDR3 is CSADPGLGLPNEQFF. Here the CDR3 DNA reads TGCAGTGCTGATCCGGGACTAGGATTGCCCAATGAGCAGTTCTTC.

The chain is built from TRBV4-1 and TRBJ2-7, with 7 bases matching TRBD1. V lost 0 bases, J lost 6 bases, and 8 bases stayed unmatched. Germline lookup yields CDR1 MGHRA and CDR2 YSYEKL. The CDR3 sequence is 15 residues long. CDR3 protein: CASSQDPWAGGEQYF. In nucleotides, the CDR3 is TGCGCCAGCAGCCAAGATCCCTGGGCAGGGGGCGAGCAGTACTTC.

The chain employs TRBV4-2 and TRBJ2-5; 10 bases map to TRBD2. With V trimmed by 1 base and J by 4 bases, 3 bases remained unmatched. Germline lookup yields CDR1 LGHNA and CDR2 YNFKEQ. CDR3 length equals 15 residues. The CDR3 bases are TGTGCCAGCAGCCAAGGGGAGCGGGAGGGAGAGACCCAGTACTTC. Its protein is CASSQGEREGETQYF.

This clonotype was counted many times. This chain joins TRBV10-3 and TRBJ2-5, with 10 nucleotides matching TRBD2. This CDR3 region has 13 residues. V was clipped by 8 bases and J by 4 bases; unmatched bases: 4. Germline loops: CDR1 ENHRY, CDR2 SYGVKD. The CDR3 nucleotides are TGTGCCATCCGCGCTAGCGGGGGAGAGACCCAGTACTTC. Its protein is CAIRASGGETQYF.

This clonotype was seen ten or more times. An end of the junction does not agree with germline; a read error may underlie this. The rearrangement uses TRBV7-9 and TRBJ1-4; the match to TRBD1 covers 9 bases. Germline V gene data show CDR1 as SEHNR and CDR2 as FQNEAQ (reference sequence). This CDR3 comprises 15 residues. CDR3 DNA sequence: TGCGCCAGCAGCTTGGGACAGGGTACTAATGAAAAACTGTTTTTT. This gives the protein CASSLGQGTNEKLFF.

This clonotype was counted between two and nine times. The chain recombines TRBV7-6 with TRBJ2-3; 11 bases fit TRBD2. The CDR3 loop spans 19 amino acids. J was trimmed by 3 bases and V by 5 bases; bases with no gene match: 16. Per germline, CDR1 SGHVS and CDR2 FNYEAQ. The CDR3 here is CASSPKGGLAGGGTDTQYF. The CDR3 DNA sequence: TGTGCCAGCAGCCCGAAGGGGGGGCTAGCGGGAGGAGGGACAGATACGCAGTATTTT.

V usage is TRBV27 and J usage is TRBJ1-4; D is perhaps TRBD1 (5 bases). Trimming stripped 6 bases from V and 0 bases from J, with 14 bases between. CDR1 MNHEY and CDR2 SMNVEV come from the germline V gene (reference sequence). This CDR3 is 16 amino acids long. This chain's CDR3 is CASRSKTDATNEKLFF. The CDR3 nucleotides read TGTGCCAGCAGGTCTAAGACAGATGCAACTAATGAAAAACTGTTTTTT.

This clonotype has only a few counts. The chain combines TRBV5-1 with TRBJ2-5, with D tentatively TRBD2 (5 bases). Germline values: CDR1 SGHRS, CDR2 YFSETQ. Trimming took off 6 bases at V and 2 bases at J, with 11 bases between the two ends. This CDR3 region has 13 residues. CDR3 bases: TGCGCCAGCAAGACTAACTTACAAGAGACCCAGTACTTC. This codes for CASKTNLQETQYF.

The J gene is TRBJ2-5, the V gene TRBV5-1; TRBD1 agrees at 7 bases. Losses at the gene ends were 5 bases for V and 5 bases for J; bases not matched to a gene: 6. This CDR3 spans 13 amino acids. Germline loops: CDR1 SGHRS, CDR2 YFSETQ. CDR3 protein: CASRGTASETQYF. CDR3 coding DNA: TGCGCCAGCAGAGGGACAGCAAGCGAGACCCAGTACTTC.